These T cell receptor beta chains were read from a single sample in a study of PD-L1 blockade in urothelial cancer. Repertoires were generated with immunoSEQ multiplex PCR, while TCRdb's copy carries only in-frame clones and drops some. In the table there are about 80,000 clones, around four fifths of which are singletons. The input for sequencing was PBMCs, taken around atezolizumab (anti-PD-L1) treatment. The receptors originated from a man aged 40-55 years with urothelial cancer. Each CDR3 is given without its conserved first and last residue. The order of the fields is J gene, V gene, CDR3 protein.

TRBJ2-1 | TRBV13 | ASSLGQGVHEQF
TRBJ1-1 | TRBV5-6 | ASSLVQAEAF
TRBJ2-4 | TRBV4-3 | ASSQDWTGGAKNIQY
TRBJ2-7 | TRBV7-8 | ASSTRGYEQY
TRBJ2-1 | TRBV29-1 | SVVPTGSEQF
TRBJ2-7 | TRBV7-9 | ASSLEAGGYEQY
TRBJ1-5 | TRBV7-2 | ASSLRGNQPQH
TRBJ2-1 | TRBV15 | ATSRGGIASIREQF
TRBJ2-3 | TRBV11-2 | ASSSLGASGDTQY
TRBJ2-7 | TRBV28 | ASSSVAWTGRYEQY
TRBJ2-2 | TRBV7-2 | ASSFPGRLRTGELF
TRBJ2-1 | TRBV13 | ASSWRISGSGVEQF
TRBJ1-1 | TRBV28 | ASSPTANTEAF
TRBJ2-4 | TRBV14 | ASSQLAGMKKNIQY
TRBJ2-7 | TRBV5-1 | ASSEGTGPRSYEQY
TRBJ2-7 | TRBV6-1 | ASNSNYEQY
TRBJ2-3 | TRBV19 | ASSTPAGSSTDTQY
TRBJ1-2 | TRBV2 | ASSDLGDFGYT
TRBJ2-3 | TRBV11-3 | ASSLGLAAADTQY
TRBJ2-2 | TRBV12-5 | ASGSFLTSGKNTGELF
TRBJ2-3 | TRBV7-3 | ASSLGSGIYTDTQY
TRBJ1-5 | TRBV7-2 | ASSPQVANSQPQH
TRBJ1-4 | TRBV4-3 | ASSQGSFNEKLF
TRBJ2-5 | TRBV7-8 | ASSLERGGVQETQY
TRBJ2-3 | TRBV7-9 | ASSSLTSGRMGTDTQY
TRBJ1-3 | TRBV5-1 | ASSLTAVSSGNTIY
TRBJ1-5 | TRBV6-6 | ASSRQGGNNQPQH
TRBJ2-7 | TRBV15 | ATSRETSGKYEQY
TRBJ2-6 | TRBV18 | ASSRHSGGANVLT
TRBJ1-4 | TRBV27 | ASRGTVSWEKLF
TRBJ2-1 | TRBV27 | ASSLSIGRGAYNEQF
TRBJ2-2 | TRBV11-2 | ASTPPRDWNTGELF
TRBJ2-7 | TRBV28 | ASSFNRDYEQY
TRBJ1-1 | TRBV11-2 | ASSQQGSNTEAF
TRBJ1-4 | TRBV6-5 | ASSTWGGDEKLF
TRBJ2-7 | TRBV9 | ASSVSPQAVSEQY
TRBJ2-2 | TRBV6-5 | ASKSRENTGELF
TRBJ2-7 | TRBV9 | ASSPGQGYEQY
TRBJ1-1 | TRBV28 | ASSSGTGKAF
TRBJ2-3 | TRBV19 | ASSLSLAEGADTQY
TRBJ1-5 | TRBV10-2 | ASSESGGRDQPQH
TRBJ2-7 | TRBV11-2 | ASIRHRTSYEQY
TRBJ2-2 | TRBV7-9 | ASSPILNTGELF
TRBJ2-3 | TRBV6-5 | ASSIQRDRTDTQY
TRBJ1-5 | TRBV12-5 | ASGGLGGNDSNQPQH
TRBJ2-5 | TRBV4-1 | ASSQGQKETQY
TRBJ1-2 | TRBV10-3 | AISDRPQGDGYT
TRBJ1-1 | TRBV28 | ASAKGDRVGTEAF
TRBJ1-2 | TRBV6-6 | ASSGGGYT
TRBJ2-7 | TRBV14 | ASSGQGASHEQY
TRBJ2-3 | TRBV7-2 | ASSPQGSDTQY
TRBJ2-7 | TRBV5-6 | ASSLGLAGRVEQY
TRBJ2-3 | TRBV5-1 | ASSLGFAGGADTQY